The entry below describes one T cell receptor beta chain. As yet, its antigen is unknown. One entry per CDR3 protein results from TCRdb running MiXCR on the reads. Of some 310,000 distinct CDR3 sequences listed, 20% to 30% are singletons. This entry comes from a study of T cell repertoires in cytomegalovirus infection. This CDR3 is built from 15 residues. Germline CDR1 is LNHDA and CDR2 is SQIVND (reference sequence). V was cut by 1 base and J by 7 bases, with 14 bases left in between. The sequence was obtained from a human donor in good health (CMV status not recorded). Some clones in this sample may be carry-over from other donors' samples. The chain carries TRBV19 and TRBJ2-1; D may match TRBD1 or TRBD2 (6 bases each). The material sequenced was cultured PBMCs, taken from culture after CMV antigen stimulation. The CDR3 region has the DNA TGTGCCAGTAGTATAGCAACAGGGAGGCGGAATGAGCAGTTCTTC. This gives the protein CASSIATGRRNEQFF.